Listed below are T cell receptor beta chains from one sample, sequenced in a study of technical replicates of blood from a handful of donors. Sequencing was performed with immunoSEQ multiplex PCR; in TCRdb, only in-frame clones are kept and a portion is missing. The table records about 69,000 clones, 80% to 90% of them present only once. Sequencing input: PBMCs. The source is a human donor in good health. Some clones in this sample may be carry-over from other donors' samples. The CDR3 runs from the conserved cysteine through the conserved F or W. D genes are given only for firm matches.

TRBV5-6,TRBJ2-7,TRBD1,TGTGCCAGCAGCTTTTGGACAGGGGGTAGGATACGCTACGAGCAGTACTTC,CASSFWTGGRIRYEQYF
TRBV7-9,TRBJ2-7,TRBD1,TGTGCCAGCAGTCCCCCGGGACAGGGTCCCTACGAGCAGTACTTC,CASSPPGQGPYEQYF
TRBV2,TRBJ2-1,TRBD2,TGTGCCAGCAAAGCCAAAAGCGGGAACTCCTACAATGAGCAGTTCTTC,CASKAKSGNSYNEQFF
TRBV5-1,TRBJ2-5,NA,TGCGCCAGCAGCTGGGGAGACAATAGGTTGGTAGAGACCCAGTACTTC,CASSWGDNRLVETQYF
TRBV7-2,TRBJ2-3,TRBD2,TGTGCCAGCAGCTTAGGTACTAGCGGGTATTTGAGGGAGACAGATACGCAGTATTTT,CASSLGTSGYLRETDTQYF
TRBV4-1,TRBJ2-2,TRBD2,TGCGCCAGCAGCCAGAGGGGGACTAGCGGGGGCCTGGGGGAGCTGTTTTTT,CASSQRGTSGGLGELFF
TRBV5-5,TRBJ1-1,NA,TGTGCCAGCAGTTACGCCGGGAACACTGAAGCTTTCTTT,CASSYAGNTEAFF
TRBV9,TRBJ1-2,NA,TGTGCCAGCAGTGAGACGGGAGCTAACTATGGCTACACCTTC,CASSETGANYGYTF
TRBV21-1,TRBJ2-7,NA,TGTGCCAGCAGCAAGGAATACAGAACCTACGAGCAGTACTTC,CASSKEYRTYEQYF
TRBV9,TRBJ1-1,TRBD1,TGTGCCAGCAGCTCTCGGACAGGGGGCCCCATGAACACTGAAGCTTTCTTT,CASSSRTGGPMNTEAFF
TRBV7-8,TRBJ1-2,TRBD1,TGTGCCAGCAGCCGGAGCCCCACAGGGGGCAGAATCGGTGGCTACACCTTC,CASSRSPTGGRIGGYTF